The 10 T cell receptor beta chains below come from one sample, sequenced in a study of T cells expressing NK-cell markers. Each CDR3 protein gets one entry in TCRdb, which reprocessed the 5' RACE reads and gives no DNA. In all, the sample yields 350,000 to 450,000 distinct CDR3 sequences. Sequencing was performed on blood T cells: a sorted CD56 or NKG2C T cell subset, CD4+ or CD8+ T cells, or bulk PBMC T cells (not recorded which). The receptors were sampled from a man aged 18-70 years in good health.

CDR3 loop: CASSVLWGLQTQYF. The V and J genes are TRBV12-3 or TRBV12-4 and TRBJ2-5. This CDR3 spans 14 amino acids.

The chain uses TRBV12-3 or TRBV12-4 and TRBJ2-3; TCRdb calls TRBD2, which cannot be checked without DNA. The CDR3 totals 16 residues. This chain's CDR3 is CASTPEGPRSTDTQYF.

CDR3 protein: CASSFRGGVKSNEQFF. This rearrangement joins TRBV12-3 or TRBV12-4 to TRBJ2-1; with no DNA, the TCRdb D assignment of TRBD1 cannot be verified. This CDR3 comprises 16 residues.

The chain links TRBV11-3 to TRBJ2-7; TCRdb outputs TRBD2, but without DNA this stays unchecked. Germline assignment: CDR1 SGHNT and CDR2 YENEEA. The CDR3 consists of 14 residues. CDR3 sequence reads: CASSSPPGVDEQYF.

J is TRBJ2-5 and V is TRBV24-1; absent DNA, TCRdb's TRBD1 call cannot be checked. This CDR3 spans 14 amino acids. From germline, CDR1 is KGHDR and CDR2 SFDVKD. CDR3 residues: CATRPGPQQETQYF.

The V call is TRBV6-1, the J call TRBJ1-1; TCRdb selects TRBD1, and the lack of DNA leaves this call unchecked. Germline values: CDR1 MNHNS, CDR2 SASEGT. The CDR3 length is 12 residues. CDR3 in amino acids: CASRGTGSEAFF.

The rearrangement links TRBV28 to TRBJ2-7; TCRdb names TRBD2, which stays unverified in the absence of DNA. Germline V gene data show CDR1 as MDHEN and CDR2 as SYDVKM. There are 15 residues in the CDR3. The CDR3 sequence is CASRPWRGWGYEQYF.

The V gene is TRBV6-5, the J gene TRBJ2-7; TCRdb picks TRBD2, but there is no DNA to check that call. CDR3 length: 15 amino acids. Germline V gene lookup returns CDR1 MNHEY and CDR2 SVGAGI. The CDR3: CASSYSRSGSYEQYF.

The chain employs TRBV19 and TRBJ2-5; TCRdb's D call, TRBD2, is unchecked because there is no DNA. The CDR3 sequence is 13 residues long. Germline CDR1 LNHDA, CDR2 SQIVND (reference sequence). CDR3 sequence: CASSGLGQETQYF. Complete variable domain (other parts from reference TRBV19 and TRBJ2-5): DGGITQSPKYLFRKEGQNVTLSCEQNLNHDAMYWYRQDPGQGLRLIYYSQIVNDFQKGDIAEGYSVSREKKESFPLTVTSAQKNPTAFYLCASSGLGQETQYFGPGTRLLVL.

This chain links TRBV28 with TRBJ2-3; the TRBD2 assignment by TCRdb is unverifiable without DNA. This CDR3 is 16 amino acids long. The germline V gene encodes CDR1 MDHEN and CDR2 SYDVKM. The chain's CDR3 is CASTVMGTSGRNTQYF.